Listed below are T cell receptor beta chains from one sample, sequenced in a study of blood T cell repertoires in COVID-19. Generated by immunoSEQ multiplex PCR, the TCRdb table keeps only in-frame clones and is missing some. This sample carries approximately 62,000 clones, 70% to 90% of them seen once, and the ten largest clones take approximately 8%. Sample: peripheral blood. Source of these receptors: a human donor with active COVID-19. The donor label of this sample is uncertain. Both conserved end residues are part of each CDR3. Each record gives: V gene, D gene, J gene, CDR3 length, CDR3 protein, CDR3 DNA. The D gene is left open where the match is weak.

v_gene: TRBV29-1; d_gene: TRBD2; j_gene: TRBJ2-7; len: 15; CDR3aa: CSAGTSVSALREQYF; CDR3nt: TGCAGCGCCGGGACTAGCGTATCGGCCCTACGGGAGCAGTACTTC
v_gene: TRBV15; d_gene: -; j_gene: TRBJ2-1; len: 17; CDR3aa: CATSRGFRDFGDREQFF; CDR3nt: TGTGCCACCAGCAGAGGATTTAGGGACTTCGGAGATCGTGAGCAGTTCTTC
v_gene: TRBV9; d_gene: -; j_gene: TRBJ2-3; len: 15; CDR3aa: CASSVGGGLTDTQYF; CDR3nt: TGTGCCAGCAGCGTTGGGGGGGGCCTAACAGATACGCAGTATTTT
v_gene: TRBV6-6; d_gene: TRBD1; j_gene: TRBJ1-4; len: 15; CDR3aa: CASSLTGDDNEKLFF; CDR3nt: TGTGCCAGCAGTTTGACAGGGGATGACAATGAAAAACTGTTTTTT
v_gene: TRBV3-1/TRBV3-2; d_gene: TRBD1; j_gene: TRBJ2-7; len: 14; CDR3aa: CASSLDRGSYEQYF; CDR3nt: TGTGCCAGCAGCCTGGACAGGGGCTCCTACGAGCAGTACTTC
v_gene: TRBV5-6; d_gene: TRBD1; j_gene: TRBJ2-7; len: 15; CDR3aa: CASSQPDRARYEQYF; CDR3nt: TGTGCCAGCAGCCAACCAGACAGGGCTCGATACGAGCAGTACTTC
v_gene: TRBV6-2/TRBV6-3; d_gene: TRBD2; j_gene: TRBJ2-5; len: 15; CDR3aa: CASSYDGRRAETQYF; CDR3nt: TGTGCCAGCAGTTACGACGGGAGGAGGGCAGAGACCCAGTACTTC
v_gene: TRBV4-3; d_gene: -; j_gene: TRBJ1-2; len: 14; CDR3aa: CASSQDLGQPGYTF; CDR3nt: TGCGCCAGCAGCCAAGATCTGGGGCAGCCTGGCTACACCTTC
v_gene: TRBV6-2/TRBV6-3; d_gene: -; j_gene: TRBJ2-7; len: 15; CDR3aa: CASSYRPGTSYEQYF; CDR3nt: TGTGCCAGCAGTTACCGTCCCGGGACATCCTACGAGCAGTACTTC
v_gene: TRBV7-8; d_gene: -; j_gene: TRBJ2-7; len: 12; CDR3aa: CASSHSIYEQYF; CDR3nt: TGTGCCAGCAGCCACAGCATTTACGAGCAGTACTTC
v_gene: TRBV2; d_gene: TRBD1; j_gene: TRBJ2-3; len: 12; CDR3aa: CASSTDRDTQYF; CDR3nt: TGTGCCAGCAGTACGGACAGGGATACGCAGTATTTT
v_gene: TRBV5-4; d_gene: TRBD1; j_gene: TRBJ1-2; len: 13; CDR3aa: CASSLGGAGGYTF; CDR3nt: TGTGCCAGCAGCCTAGGGGGCGCAGGTGGCTACACCTTC
v_gene: TRBV28; d_gene: TRBD1; j_gene: TRBJ1-6; len: 16; CDR3aa: CASTKGARLGNSPLHF; CDR3nt: TGTGCCAGTACTAAGGGGGCGCGATTGGGGAATTCACCCCTCCACTTT
v_gene: TRBV28; d_gene: -; j_gene: TRBJ1-2; len: 12; CDR3aa: CATAPGVYGYTF; CDR3nt: TGTGCCACCGCCCCAGGCGTCTATGGCTACACCTTC
v_gene: TRBV16; d_gene: TRBD1; j_gene: TRBJ1-2; len: 15; CDR3aa: CASSRGQGAAYGYTF; CDR3nt: TGTGCCAGCAGCCGGGGACAGGGGGCGGCGTATGGCTACACCTTC
v_gene: TRBV2; d_gene: TRBD2; j_gene: TRBJ2-3; len: 15; CDR3aa: CARRLAGELPDTQYF; CDR3nt: TGTGCCAGAAGACTAGCGGGAGAGCTTCCAGATACGCAGTATTTT
v_gene: TRBV27; d_gene: -; j_gene: TRBJ2-2; len: 15; CDR3aa: CASSPQGTITGELFF; CDR3nt: TGTGCCAGCAGTCCCCAGGGGACGATCACCGGGGAGCTGTTTTTT
v_gene: TRBV5-4; d_gene: TRBD2; j_gene: TRBJ2-1; len: 15; CDR3aa: CASSATGGASNEQFF; CDR3nt: TGTGCCAGCAGTGCCACGGGGGGGGCGTCCAATGAGCAGTTCTTC